The subject of this entry is one T cell receptor beta chain. Its specificity is unknown. The junction departs from the called germline gene at one end, perhaps through a read error. The donors, nominally healthy at sampling, likely had unrecorded immune exposures. The PCR used 60 Vbeta and 13 Jbeta primers. Assay: immunoSEQ multiplex PCR; the TCRdb copy retains only in-frame clones and omits some. The repertoire table contains approximately 50,000 clones. The data belong to a study of cytomegalovirus exposure and HLA in healthy donors. Whole-study results and caveats: Most TCR sequences proved rare, with some public TCRs found in many donors. Associated with HLA alleles at 0.05 false discovery rate in a later analysis were some 16,000 TCR beta sequences. Cytomegalovirus association was listed for 164 TCR beta chains.

Looked up from germline, CDR1 is SGHNT and CDR2 is YENEEA. There are 17 residues in the CDR3. The chain has TRBV11-3 and TRBJ2-1, with D tentatively TRBD2 (6 bases). The sequence was collected from a female donor in good health and CMV-seronegative. Sequencing was done on a sample of PBMCs. CDR3: CASSFSLRRASDNEQFF. CDR3 DNA: TGTGCCAGCAGCTTTTCGTTGCGGAGGGCCTCCGACAATGAGCAGTTCTTC.